This record concerns one TCR beta chain sequence. The CDR3 extends over 12 amino acids. V lost 4 bases to trimming and J lost 8 bases, with 12 bases between them. CDR1 SGHNT and CDR2 YYREEE come from the germline V gene (reference sequence). Clones were read by immunoSEQ multiplex PCR, and TCRdb kept only the in-frame ones, dropping some. The repertoire has nearly 250,000 clones, approximately 84% of them found once; the top ten carry 1.5% to 2%. This entry belongs to a study of blood T cell repertoires in COVID-19. Background on the study: Samples representing acute and convalescent COVID-19 were sourced from the United States, Italy and Spain.

Sequenced: peripheral blood. This TCR derives from a woman older than 75 with acute or convalescent COVID-19. The chain uses TRBV5-4 and TRBJ1-2; D not certain. Here the CDR3 DNA reads TGTGCCAGCAGCCCGGACCGGGGAGGCTACACCTTC. It specifies CASSPDRGGYTF.